This T cell receptor beta chain appears in the sequencing data of a study of blood T cell repertoires in COVID-19 (dated by TCRdb to about 2020). Describing the broader study: Samples from collaborators originated in the United States, Italy and Spain and spanned both the acute and convalescent phases of COVID-19. The samples were drawn from the first 160 participants of the ongoing ImmuneRACE study and from over a thousand subjects provided by 6 global collaborators. A de-identified subject ID, COVID-19 status, age in years and sex were almost always included in the sample metadata. The material from the prospective study consisted of cDNA or gDNA derived from T cells, B-cell-depleted T cells, or PBMCs. The repertoires were released in a freely available public database intended as a resource for research on the immune response to SARS-CoV-2. Subjects who had been exposed to COVID-19, were actively infected with it, or had recovered from it provided the deeply sampled blood TCRbeta repertoires that made up the dataset. Where available, HLA class I and class II types were obtained from metadata supplied by the sample provider rather than from assay-based typing.

The investigation overall reported the following: How much clinical and demographic metadata was included differed by source and by participant, and the metadata was provided uncurated.

Collaborating institutions collected whole blood in K2EDTA tubes following their own protocols. For TCRbeta analysis, collaborators shipped samples as frozen whole blood, isolated PBMCs, or DNA extracted from either of those sample types. TCRbeta CDR3 regions were amplified from genomic DNA using the immunoSEQ Assay, a bias-controlled multiplex PCR. In the paper's pipeline: Within the assay, amplification of reference gene primers was used to estimate how many nucleated cells each sample contained. Sequence reads were collapsed and filtered to measure the absolute abundance of every unique TCRbeta CDR3 rearrangement. Productive Simpson clonality was computed per sample as the square root of Simpson's diversity index over productive rearrangements. The clones in this table, taken by TCRdb from immuneACCESS, are in-frame only. Not every clone is retained; where verified, under half of the shortfall comes from an unresolved V gene, and the cause of the rest is unknown. That table is the source of V, J and clone size, and D and trimming were worked out from the DNA. The sample table records over 250,000 clones; around 79% of these occur just once. The ten largest make up 2.5% to 4% of the sample.

Of note for this clone: This clone's antigen is unknown. Qualities for individual bases were not recorded, and no much larger clone is one base off.

As encoded in the germline V gene, CDR1 is SNHLY while CDR2 is FYNNEI. The CDR3 covers 13 residues, taking in both the cysteine and the phenylalanine. Only the CDR3 DNA is retained, 39 bases long and in frame from the first base. The germline V end is reduced by 7 bases and the J end by 3 bases; junction bases left unmatched: 6. The source material was peripheral blood. The origin of this receptor is a woman older than 75 with acute or convalescent COVID-19. The rearrangement joined TRBV2 to TRBJ2-7, with 7 bases aligning to TRBD1. The nucleotide sequence reads as follows: TGTGCCAGCAATCGTCAGGGGGTCTACGAGCAGTACTTC. This gives the protein CASNRQGVYEQYF.